A single sample gave rise to the 20 T cell receptor beta chains below, sequenced in a study of shared clonotypes between healthy human individuals (dated by TCRdb to 2020 to 2021). The library was produced with the immunoSEQ multiplex PCR assay. The immuneACCESS repertoire file appears here via TCRdb, limited to in-frame rearrangements. These files lack a portion of the clones; in checked studies, under half of the deficit traces to unresolved V genes, and the cause of the others is not known. The table for this sample lists about 680,000 clones; roughly 70% of them were counted only once. About 2% of the sample is held by the ten biggest clonotypes. The sequencing sample was made of memory CD4+ T cells sorted from blood. The cell subset or site label, as the study defines it: CD45RA-negative fraction. The source is a woman in her 30s in good health.

The rearrangement links TRBV27 to TRBJ2-3; TRBD2 matches 12 bases. After removal of 2 bases from V and 5 bases from J, the junction contained 8 bases not matched to a gene. The CDR3 covers 17 residues. CDR1 MNHEY and CDR2 SMNVEV come from the germline V gene (reference sequence). The CDR3 nucleotides are TGTGCCAGCAGTTTACGCACTAGCGGGGGGCGAGGAGATACGCAGTATTTT. It translates to CASSLRTSGGRGDTQYF.

J is TRBJ1-1 and V is TRBV7-9; possibly TRBD1 for D (5 bases). V shed 1 base and J shed 0 bases, with 12 bases lying between them. The CDR3 length is 16 residues. In germline, CDR1 is SEHNR, CDR2 FQNEAQ (reference sequence). The CDR3 here is CASSLGGRPLNTEAFF. The DNA for the CDR3 is TGTGCCAGCAGCTTAGGGGGCAGACCTTTGAACACTGAAGCTTTCTTT.

The gene calls are TRBV9 and TRBJ2-5, with D possibly being TRBD1 (6 bases). The closer fit of TRBJ2-7 to the DNA end suggests the J call may be wrong. Germline CDR1 reads SGDLS; CDR2 reads YYNGEE. The CDR3 runs to 14 residues. The CDR3 sequence: CASSADRPPYEQYF. In nucleotides, the CDR3 is TGTGCCAGCAGCGCCGACAGGCCCCCCTACGAGCAGTACTTC.

This clone has a count of ten or more. The chain uses TRBV9 and TRBJ1-5, with D unresolved. The V gene lost 0 bases and the J gene lost 4 bases, with 11 bases spanning the gap. Looked up from germline, CDR1 is SGDLS and CDR2 is YYNGEE. This CDR3 region has 15 residues. The CDR3 reads CASSVGIGWNQPQHF. The CDR3 DNA follows: TGTGCCAGCAGCGTAGGGATTGGGTGGAATCAGCCCCAGCATTTT.

V and J are TRBV5-6 and TRBJ2-2; 7 positions match TRBD1. This CDR3 contains 15 residues. V was pared by 0 bases and J by 6 bases, with 5 bases of the junction left unmatched. Germline loops: CDR1 SGHDT, CDR2 YYEEEE. CDR3 region: CASSLGPTGPGELFF. DNA of the CDR3: TGTGCCAGCAGCTTGGGTCCGACAGGGCCCGGGGAGCTGTTTTTT.

The chain uses TRBV5-1 and TRBJ2-1; the D gene is possibly TRBD2 (6 bases). The V gene lost 1 base and the J gene lost 6 bases, with 14 bases spanning the gap. CDR3 length equals 15 residues. Germline CDR1 reads SGHRS; CDR2 reads YFSETQ. The CDR3 here is CASSLSASEGNEQFF. In DNA, the CDR3 is TGCGCCAGCAGCTTGTCTGCTAGCGAGGGCAATGAGCAGTTCTTC. The entire variable domain, with the rest obtained from reference TRBV5-1 and TRBJ2-1, is as follows: KAGVTQTPRYLIKTRGQQVTLSCSPISGHRSVSWYQQTPGQGLQFLFEYFSETQRNKGNFPGRFSGRQFSNSRSEMNVSTLELGDSALYLCASSLSASEGNEQFFGPGTRLTVL.

The chain recombines TRBV7-8 with TRBJ2-3; weak D call: TRBD1 (5 bases). The germline V gene has CDR1 SGHVS and CDR2 FQNEAQ. The V end was cut by 7 bases, the J end by 7 bases, with 12 bases between. The CDR3 has 12 amino acids. The CDR3 coding sequence is TGTGCCAGCACCTCCCCAGGGAATACGCAGTATTTT. Its protein is CASTSPGNTQYF.

The J gene is TRBJ2-3, the V gene TRBV5-1; 11 bases line up with TRBD2. CDR3 length: 16 amino acids. CDR1 SGHRS and CDR2 YFSETQ come from the germline V gene. Losses at the gene ends were 4 bases for V and 7 bases for J; bases not matched to a gene: 11. The CDR3 DNA reads as TGCGCCAGCAGCCAGATAGCGGGAGGGCCCCAACATACGCAGTATTTT. This sequence encodes CASSQIAGGPQHTQYF.

This clone was seen many times. The rearrangement links TRBV15 to TRBJ2-2, with D maybe TRBD2 (6 bases). V lost 9 bases, J lost 4 bases, and 12 bases lay in between. Germline values: CDR1 LNHNV, CDR2 YYDKDF (reference sequence). The CDR3 has 13 amino acids. This CDR3 is CATSVGGTGELFF. The CDR3 nucleotides read TGTGCCACGAGCGTGGGAGGCACCGGGGAGCTGTTTTTT. Full variable domain (rest looked up from reference TRBV15 and TRBJ2-2): DAMVIQNPRYQVTQFGKPVTLSCSQTLNHNVMYWYQQKSSQAPKLLFHYYDKDFNNEADTPDNFQSRRPNTSFCFLDIRSPGLGDTAMYLCATSVGGTGELFFGEGSRLTVL.

This sequence joins TRBV11-2 and TRBJ2-3, with no clear D. From germline, CDR1 is SGHAT and CDR2 FQNNGV. This CDR3 comprises 14 residues. Trimming took 1 base from V and 2 from J, leaving 7 bases between them. DNA of the CDR3: TGTGCCAGCAGCTTAGGTAGGGACACAGATACGCAGTATTTT. Translated: CASSLGRDTDTQYF.

This chain joins TRBV7-2 and TRBJ2-1; 8 bases line up with TRBD2. Germline trimming cut 1 base from V and 2 bases from J; bases unmatched to any gene: 10. CDR1 is SGHTA, CDR2 FQGNSA, per germline. This CDR3 is 18 amino acids long. The DNA of the CDR3 is TGTGCCAGCAGCTTAGGGTGGGGAGTAGCGGGGACCTACAATGAGCAGTTCTTC. This translates into CASSLGWGVAGTYNEQFF.

This clone has just a few counts. The same CDR3 can be traced to other DNA sequences in this sample. The chain uses TRBV18 and TRBJ2-7, with TRBD1 matching over 9 bases. Germline assignment: CDR1 KGHSH and CDR2 LQKENI. CDR3 length equals 14 residues. The V and J ends lost 3 bases and 2 bases, in that order; junction bases with no gene match: 2. The DNA for the CDR3 is TGTGCCAGCTCACCGGGACAGGGCGCCTACGAGCAGTACTTC. This codes for CASSPGQGAYEQYF.

Ten or more counts support this clone. This sample includes further DNA sequences coding for the same CDR3. The J gene is TRBJ1-5, the V gene TRBV11-2, with no clear D. Trimming removed 4 bases from V and 5 bases from J, with 9 bases in between. Germline V gene sequence: CDR1 SGHAT, CDR2 FQNNGV. The CDR3 has 13 amino acids. The CDR3 nucleotides read TGTGCCAGCAGCTCTCAACGGGATCAGCCCCAGCATTTT. It yields the protein CASSSQRDQPQHF.

The V gene is TRBV9, the J gene TRBJ2-7; D perhaps matches TRBD2 (5 bases). Germline V gene sequence: CDR1 SGDLS, CDR2 YYNGEE. The CDR3 is 14 residues long. Trimming removed 0 bases at V and 1 base at J, with 8 bases between. CDR3 sequence: CASSVATGSYEQYF. The CDR3 bases are TGTGCCAGCAGCGTAGCTACGGGATCCTACGAGCAGTACTTC.

The V gene is TRBV18, the J gene TRBJ1-1, with TRBD1 matching over 7 bases. This CDR3 is 14 amino acids long. The germline CDR1 and CDR2 sequences are KGHSH and LQKENI. The V and J ends lost 3 bases and 1 base, in that order; junction bases with no gene match: 2. CDR3 nucleotides: TGTGCCAGCTCACCCGGGACAGCGAACACTGAAGCTTTCTTT. It specifies CASSPGTANTEAFF.

CDR3 bases: TGCGCCAGCAGCGCCAGGGGACGAGGAGCCAATCAGCCCCAGCATTTT. Its protein product is CASSARGRGANQPQHF. The chain combines TRBV4-1 with TRBJ1-5, with D possibly matching TRBD1 (6 bases). Germline V gene sequence: CDR1 MGHRA, CDR2 YSYEKL. This CDR3 comprises 16 residues. V was shortened by 5 bases and J by 3 bases, with 17 bases between the two germline ends.

This clone was detected a few times. This chain joins TRBV28 and TRBJ1-2; D uncertain. The germline CDR1 and CDR2 sequences are MDHEN and SYDVKM. The CDR3 has 11 residues. Trimming left V 8 bases short and J 2 bases short, with 6 bases between. CDR3 nucleotide sequence: TGTGCCAGCGGCAGGAACTATGGCTACACCTTC. Translating gives CASGRNYGYTF.

The V and J genes are TRBV6-6 and TRBJ1-2; possible D gene TRBD1, 5 bases. Germline lookup yields CDR1 MNHNY and CDR2 SVGAGI (reference sequence). The CDR3 contains 15 residues. The germline V and J ends were trimmed by 5 bases and 2 bases, with 15 bases remaining between them. CDR3 bases: TGTGCCAGCAGTGACGCAGGGTTTTCGAACTATGGCTACACCTTC. It codes for CASSDAGFSNYGYTF.

The chain recombines TRBV27 with TRBJ2-7; 15 nucleotides line up with TRBD2. This CDR3 has 18 amino acids. Germline values: CDR1 MNHEY, CDR2 SMNVEV (reference sequence). The V gene end was trimmed by 4 bases and the J gene end by 0 bases; junction bases not matched to a gene: 7. The CDR3, as DNA: TGTGCCAGCAGTTCGGGACTAGCGGGAGGCCTTTTCTCCTACGAGCAGTACTTC. It is translated as CASSSGLAGGLFSYEQYF.

The chain carries TRBV6-6 and TRBJ2-5, with 7 bases lining up with TRBD1. V lost 0 bases to trimming and J lost 1 base; unmatched junction nucleotides: 2. CDR3 size: 15 residues. CDR1 and CDR2 from the germline V gene are MNHNY and SVGAGI (reference sequence). The CDR3 DNA reads TGTGCCAGCAGTTACTCTAGACAGGGCCAAGAGACCCAGTACTTC. Translating it yields CASSYSRQGQETQYF.